This T cell receptor (beta chain) is drawn from a study of OX40 agonist ivuxolimab in advanced cancers. Study results and caveats: On average, a greater number of expanded clones characterised CD8+ T cells relative to CD4+.

Profiling relied on immunoSEQ multiplex PCR, and the TCRdb table lists in-frame clones only, not all of them. The table shows about 59,000 clones, with 80% to 90% occurring only once. This CDR3 is built from 16 residues. V lost 2 bases to trimming and J lost 2 bases; unmatched junction nucleotides: 6. Germline CDR1 reads SNHLY; CDR2 reads FYNNEI. Patients with autoimmune history or systemic immunosuppression were excluded. In this sample, this clone turned up a few times. No antigen is known for it. This rearrangement joins TRBV2 to TRBJ2-5, with 9 nucleotides matching TRBD1. The origin of this receptor is an adult with an advanced solid tumor such as melanoma, head and neck, liver or kidney cancer. The sequences come from CD4+ or CD8+ T cells sorted from blood, collected in a trial of the OX40 agonist ivuxolimab. The CDR3 sequence: CASSESPGTGQETQYF. The CDR3 DNA sequence: TGTGCCAGCAGTGAATCACCCGGGACAGGGCAAGAGACCCAGTACTTC.